Below are 28 T cell receptor beta chains sequenced from a single sample in a study of cytomegalovirus exposure and HLA in healthy donors. Using immunoSEQ multiplex PCR, the repertoire was profiled, and TCRdb retains in-frame clones only, with some absent. The data hold some 130,000 clones, with about 88% observed a single time. The specimen sequenced was PBMCs. These receptors all come from a woman younger than 35 in good health and CMV-seronegative.

V usage is TRBV7-9 and J usage is TRBJ2-1; 10 nucleotides match TRBD1. CDR1 is SEHNR and CDR2 is FQNEAQ in the germline V gene (reference sequence). The CDR3 length is 15 residues. Trimming cost V 6 bases and J 7 bases; bases outside gene matches: 9. CDR3 in amino acids: CASSIRQGAENEQFF. The CDR3 nucleotides are TGTGCCAGCAGTATTCGACAGGGGGCCGAAAATGAGCAGTTCTTC.

This chain links TRBV6-1 with TRBJ1-4; a possible D gene is TRBD1 (6 bases). CDR3 length equals 14 residues. Germline CDR1 is MNHNS and CDR2 is SASEGT. V was clipped by 5 bases and J by 1 base, with 8 bases between them. CDR3 region: CASSLRGTNEKLFF. The CDR3 nucleotides read TGTGCCAGCAGTCTCAGGGGAACTAATGAAAAACTGTTTTTT.

CDR3 loop: CASSVGGGSPTDTQYF. The CDR3, as DNA: TGTGCCAGCAGCGTGGGCGGGGGATCCCCCACAGATACGCAGTATTTT. This chain uses TRBV9 with TRBJ2-3, with 7 bases fitting TRBD2. Looked up from germline, CDR1 is SGDLS and CDR2 is YYNGEE. This CDR3 has 16 residues. V lost 2 bases and J lost 2; bases outside the gene matches: 8.

The genes are TRBV7-3 and TRBJ1-6; D perhaps matches TRBD1 (5 bases). CDR3 length: 15 residues. V shed 5 bases and J shed 9 bases, with 17 bases lying between them. Germline V gene sequence: CDR1 SGHTA, CDR2 FQGTGA. In nucleotides, the CDR3 is TGTGCCAGCAGCCCCTTTGAGCGGGGGGTTTCACCCCTCCACTTT. Amino acids: CASSPFERGVSPLHF.

This chain connects TRBV5-6 to TRBJ1-2; D is perhaps TRBD1 (5 bases). This CDR3 spans 13 amino acids. Germline CDR1 and CDR2: SGHDT and YYEEEE. Trimming took 1 base from V and 7 from J, leaving 11 bases between them. The CDR3: CASSLRGGIGYTF. CDR3 nucleotide sequence: TGTGCCAGCAGCTTGAGGGGTGGTATTGGCTACACCTTC.

This clone was picked up many times. The V gene is TRBV14, the J gene TRBJ1-2; D remains ambiguous. The germline V gene encodes CDR1 SGHDN and CDR2 FVKESK. The CDR3 totals 14 residues. V dropped 4 bases and J dropped 8 bases, with 17 bases sitting between them. The CDR3 nucleotides are TGTGCCAGCAGCCTGACGGGCTCCCCTAGCGGCTACACCTTC. Protein: CASSLTGSPSGYTF.

The chain combines TRBV5-6 with TRBJ2-3, with 9 bases lining up with TRBD1. After removal of 2 bases from V and 8 bases from J, the junction contained 9 bases not matched to a gene. The CDR3 loop spans 15 amino acids. Germline assignment: CDR1 SGHDT and CDR2 YYEEEE. In DNA form, the CDR3 reads TGTGCCAGCAGCTTCGGGACAGGGTTAGGGGGTACGCAGTATTTT. Amino acids: CASSFGTGLGGTQYF.

This clone showed up just a few times. This chain links TRBV11-2 with TRBJ1-6; perhaps TRBD1 as D (6 bases). This CDR3 has 15 amino acids. V was cut by 5 bases and J by 7 bases, with 15 bases left in between. The germline gives CDR1 SGHAT, CDR2 FQNNGV. CDR3 sequence (DNA): TGTGCCAGCAGCCCCAGCCCTGGACAGAATTCACCCCTCCACTTT. Protein: CASSPSPGQNSPLHF.

The chain employs TRBV10-3 and TRBJ1-3; tentatively, D is TRBD1 (6 bases). Germline loops: CDR1 ENHRY, CDR2 SYGVKD. The CDR3 consists of 14 residues. V was trimmed by 10 bases and J by 0 bases, leaving 13 bases between them. The CDR3 DNA is TGTGCCAGCGGAGACAGGCACTCTGGAAACACCATATATTTT. It translates to CASGDRHSGNTIYF.

The CDR3 DNA reads as TGTGCCAGCAGCTTTGGAGGGTACCTATCAAGCCGGGGCCGGAACACTGAAGCTTTCTTT. It yields the protein CASSFGGYLSSRGRNTEAFF. This rearrangement joins TRBV4-2 to TRBJ1-1; maybe TRBD1 (5 bases). Germline V gene data show CDR1 as LGHNA and CDR2 as YNFKEQ. The CDR3 totals 20 residues. Trimming removed 5 bases from V and 1 base from J, with 29 bases in between.

This clone was seen only a few times. This chain joins TRBV9 and TRBJ2-7; D is perhaps TRBD2 (5 bases). The CDR3 sequence is 13 residues long. In germline, CDR1 is SGDLS, CDR2 YYNGEE. The V gene lost 2 bases and the J gene lost 7 bases, with 13 bases spanning the gap. The CDR3 protein is CASSVNEGTEQYF. CDR3 DNA sequence: TGTGCCAGCAGCGTTAATGAGGGCACGGAGCAGTACTTC.

This chain joins TRBV15 and TRBJ1-4; 10 nucleotides agree with TRBD1. Trimming at V came to 3 bases and at J to 0 bases, leaving 1 base not matched to a gene. This CDR3 has 16 amino acids. Germline CDR1 is LNHNV and CDR2 is YYDKDF (reference sequence). The CDR3 sequence is CATSRDRGATNEKLFF. DNA for the CDR3: TGTGCCACCAGCAGGGACAGGGGGGCAACTAATGAAAAACTGTTTTTT.

The gene calls are TRBV5-1 and TRBJ2-3; 9 positions match TRBD2. The CDR3 is made up of 16 amino acids. CDR1 is SGHRS, CDR2 YFSETQ, per germline. Unmatched junction bases numbered 9, after V lost 4 bases and J lost 3 bases. The CDR3 nucleotides are TGCGCCAGCAGCAATCTCTTAGCGGGGGAGACAGATACGCAGTATTTT. This gives the protein CASSNLLAGETDTQYF.

The V gene is TRBV2, the J gene TRBJ1-5; D possibly corresponds to TRBD1 (5 bases). The CDR3 runs to 16 residues. CDR1 and CDR2 from the germline V gene are SNHLY and FYNNEI. The V end lost 0 bases, the J end lost 0 bases, and 9 bases lay between the germline ends. CDR3 sequence: CASSEAGQSSNQPQHF. CDR3 bases: TGTGCCAGCAGTGAAGCTGGACAAAGTAGCAATCAGCCCCAGCATTTT.

The V gene is TRBV5-5, the J gene TRBJ1-6, with D maybe TRBD1 (6 bases). From germline, CDR1 is SGHKS and CDR2 YYEKEE (reference sequence). CDR3 length: 16 residues. V was pared by 6 bases and J by 2 bases, with 15 bases between. CDR3 coding DNA: TGTGCCAGCACCTTACAGGGAGGGACCTATAATTCACCCCTCCACTTT. Translated, it gives CASTLQGGTYNSPLHF.

The V gene is TRBV5-4, the J gene TRBJ2-4, with TRBD2 identical over 8 bases. After removal of 1 base from V and 7 bases from J, the junction contained 1 base not matched to a gene. The CDR3 totals 13 residues. Germline V gene data show CDR1 as SGHNT and CDR2 as YYREEE (reference sequence). CDR3 protein: CASSLRGGNIQYF. CDR3 in DNA: TGTGCCAGCAGCTTGCGGGGGGGCAACATTCAGTACTTC.

The chain joins TRBV2 to TRBJ1-1, with 9 bases that match TRBD1. The CDR3 extends over 14 amino acids. Germline V gives CDR1 SNHLY, CDR2 FYNNEI. Trimming took 6 bases from V and 4 from J; bases not matched to a gene: 6. The CDR3 sequence is CASRTGGWGTEAFF. DNA for the CDR3: TGTGCCAGCAGGACAGGGGGTTGGGGCACTGAAGCTTTCTTT.

The CDR3 DNA follows: TGTGCCAGTATCGGGAACTATGGCTACACCTTC. Its translation is CASIGNYGYTF. This chain connects TRBV19 to TRBJ1-2; D is ambiguous. V was trimmed by 7 bases and J by 2 bases, leaving 5 bases between them. The germline gives CDR1 LNHDA, CDR2 SQIVND (reference sequence). CDR3 length: 11 residues.

This clone was seen once. The J gene is TRBJ1-4, the V gene TRBV25-1, with a weak D call TRBD1 (5 bases). V shed 3 bases and J shed 4 bases, with 12 bases lying between them. Germline V CDR1 and CDR2: MGHDK, SYGVNS. This CDR3 has 15 residues. CDR3 nucleotide sequence: TGTGCCAGCAGTGAGTTGCGGGGGTTTAATGAAAAACTGTTTTTT. Translation: CASSELRGFNEKLFF.

The chain is built from TRBV7-9 and TRBJ2-5, with no clear D. The CDR3 length is 15 residues. V was clipped by 6 bases and J by 4 bases, with 18 bases between them. The germline gives CDR1 SEHNR, CDR2 FQNEAQ (reference sequence). As DNA, the CDR3 is TGTGCCAGCAGTACGGGTTGGTCTTCGGCAGAGACCCAGTACTTC. It specifies CASSTGWSSAETQYF.

The chain is built from TRBV12-5 and TRBJ2-1, with 11 nucleotides matching TRBD2. In germline, CDR1 is LGHNT, CDR2 FRNRAP. This CDR3 spans 19 amino acids. With V trimmed by 2 bases and J by 4 bases, 13 bases remained unmatched. The CDR3 DNA reads as TGTGCTAGTGGTTTGACCCCTAGCGGGGGGACTCCGATTTACAATGAGCAGTTCTTC. Residues: CASGLTPSGGTPIYNEQFF.

This clone has only a few counts. V gene TRBV28 combines with J gene TRBJ2-7, with D possibly being TRBD1 (5 bases). The CDR3 has 13 amino acids. Germline CDR1 MDHEN, CDR2 SYDVKM. Trimming stripped 7 bases from V and 1 base from J, with 11 bases between. The CDR3 DNA sequence: TGTGCCAGCACCACACAGGTTTCCTACGAGCAGTACTTC. The encoded protein is CASTTQVSYEQYF.

The V call is TRBV7-2, the J call TRBJ1-2; possibly TRBD1 for D (5 bases). Germline V gene data show CDR1 as SGHTA and CDR2 as FQGNSA. The V end lost 1 base, the J end lost 7 bases, and 13 bases lay between the germline ends. The CDR3 runs 14 residues. The CDR3 DNA reads TGTGCCAGCAGCTTAGGGCAGGACACTCGTGGCTACACCTTC. It specifies CASSLGQDTRGYTF. Using reference TRBV7-2 and TRBJ1-2 for the parts outside the CDR3, the full variable domain is GAGVSQSPSNKVTEKGKDVELRCDPISGHTALYWYRQSLGQGLEFLIYFQGNSAPDKSGLPSDRFSAERTGGSVSTLTIQRTQQEDSAVYLCASSLGQDTRGYTFGSGTRLTVV.

The chain has TRBV29-1 and TRBJ1-2; D uncertain. Trimming removed 0 bases from V and 9 bases from J, with 11 bases in between. The germline gives CDR1 SQVTM, CDR2 ANQGSEA. The CDR3 has 12 residues. CDR3 in amino acids: CSVEDQSWRYTF. The DNA for the CDR3 is TGCAGCGTTGAAGATCAGTCGTGGCGCTACACCTTC.

The V gene is TRBV5-1, the J gene TRBJ1-1, with TRBD1 identical over 9 bases. V lost 7 bases to trimming and J lost 7 bases; unmatched junction nucleotides: 11. CDR1 and CDR2 from the germline V gene are SGHRS and YFSETQ. The CDR3 is 14 residues long. This CDR3 is CASYSGQGVVEAFF. As DNA, the CDR3 is TGCGCCAGCTATTCGGGACAGGGCGTAGTTGAAGCTTTCTTT. The full variable domain, completed using reference TRBV5-1 and TRBJ1-1, is KAGVTQTPRYLIKTRGQQVTLSCSPISGHRSVSWYQQTPGQGLQFLFEYFSETQRNKGNFPGRFSGRQFSNSRSEMNVSTLELGDSALYLCASYSGQGVVEAFFGQGTRLTVV.

The rearrangement uses TRBV6-5 and TRBJ1-2; 7 bases map to TRBD1. CDR3 length equals 14 residues. V lost 8 bases to trimming and J lost 4 bases; unmatched junction nucleotides: 10. The germline gives CDR1 MNHEY, CDR2 SVGAGI. The CDR3 sequence is CASVRQGGFYGYTF. The CDR3, as DNA: TGTGCCAGCGTAAGGCAGGGGGGCTTCTATGGCTACACCTTC.

The chain recombines TRBV5-6 with TRBJ2-7; TRBD1 might be the D (5 bases). This CDR3 has 13 amino acids. Germline assignment: CDR1 SGHDT and CDR2 YYEEEE. Between the trimmed V and J ends, which lost 5 bases and 2 bases, there was a span of 11 bases. The CDR3 region is CASRRRGTYEQYF. The CDR3 DNA reads as TGTGCCAGCAGAAGAAGGGGCACCTACGAGCAGTACTTC.

This rearrangement joins TRBV5-1 to TRBJ1-1, with D possibly TRBD1 on 6 matching bases. The CDR3 loop spans 14 amino acids. Germline V gene data show CDR1 as SGHRS and CDR2 as YFSETQ. Trimming took off 5 bases at V and 10 bases at J, with 21 bases between the two ends. CDR3 coding DNA: TGCGCCAGCAGAGAGGAGTTCGCGGGGGGCGTAGCTTTCTTT. Its protein is CASREEFAGGVAFF.